A few counts support the clone carrying this T cell receptor beta chain. Profiling relied on immunoSEQ multiplex PCR, and the TCRdb table lists in-frame clones only, not all of them. The top ten clones hold roughly 5% of a sample with fewer than 20,000 clones, 73% of them seen once. The V gene lost 6 bases and the J gene lost 4 bases, with 10 bases spanning the gap. The CDR3 is made up of 13 amino acids. Germline-derived CDR1 and CDR2 are MNHGY and SAAAGT. This entry belongs to a study of sequential checkpoint blockade in melanoma. The treatment denotes: randomized to nivolumab then ipilimumab (arm A) or the reverse (arm B).

The TCR sequence derives from a human donor with melanoma. This chain connects TRBV6-8 to TRBJ2-1, with D hard to call. Source: tumor tissue (inferred from file names), taken from a patient given nivolumab and ipilimumab in sequence. The CDR3 sequence is CASRETGYNEQFF. The CDR3 DNA sequence: TGTGCCAGCAGGGAAACTGGGTACAATGAGCAGTTCTTC.